This is a list of T cell receptor gamma chains from one sample in a study of Vδ1+ human thymocytes. TCRdb used CATT to re-call clones from the multiplex PCR reads. The sample shows 25,000 to 35,000 gamma-chain clones, 20% of them seen only once. The specimen sequenced was Vdelta1+ gamma-delta thymocytes from the thymus. These receptors were taken from a boy less than two years old who had congenital heart surgery. Both conserved end residues are part of each CDR3. Each record gives: clone size, J gene, V gene, CDR3 protein, CDR3 DNA. Size values are once, few and many counts, or a class for expanded clones, and some rows have none.

abundance: -; j_gene: TRGJ1/TRGJ2; v_gene: TRGV2; CDR3aa: CATWDGPESYYKKLF; CDR3nt: TGTGCCACCTGGGACGGGCCGGAATCGTATTATAAGAAACTCTTT
abundance: few; j_gene: TRGJ1/TRGJ2; v_gene: TRGV9; CDR3aa: CALYYKKLF; CDR3nt: TGTGCCTTGTATTATAAGAAACTCTTT
abundance: -; j_gene: TRGJ1/TRGJ2; v_gene: TRGV3; CDR3aa: CATWDRRRGYKQLF; CDR3nt: TGTGCCACCTGGGACAGGCGGAGAGGTTATAAGCAACTCTTT
abundance: -; j_gene: TRGJ1/TRGJ2; v_gene: TRGV4; CDR3aa: CATWGSHYKKLF; CDR3nt: TGTGCCACCTGGGGGTCTCATTATAAGAAACTCTTT
abundance: -; j_gene: TRGJ1/TRGJ2; v_gene: TRGV2; CDR3aa: CATWVQVEKLF; CDR3nt: TGTGCCACCTGGGTCCAGGTCGAGAAACTCTTT
abundance: few; j_gene: TRGJ1/TRGJ2; v_gene: TRGV4; CDR3aa: CATWDATYYKKLF; CDR3nt: TGTGCCACCTGGGATGCTACTTATTATAAGAAACTCTTT
abundance: -; j_gene: TRGJ1/TRGJ2; v_gene: TRGV5; CDR3aa: CATWDRRGYYKKLF; CDR3nt: TGTGCCACCTGGGACAGGCGGGGCTATTATAAGAAACTCTTT
abundance: few; j_gene: TRGJ1/TRGJ2; v_gene: TRGV9; CDR3aa: CALWEPPYKKLF; CDR3nt: TGTGCCTTGTGGGAGCCTCCTTATAAGAAACTCTTT
abundance: -; j_gene: TRGJP2; v_gene: TRGV3; CDR3aa: CATWAQVGWIKTF; CDR3nt: TGTGCCACCTGGGCCCAGGTGGGGTGGATCAAGACGTTT
abundance: few; j_gene: TRGJ1/TRGJ2; v_gene: TRGV9; CDR3aa: CALWEVAKKLF; CDR3nt: TGTGCCTTGTGGGAGGTGGCGAAGAAACTCTTT
abundance: few; j_gene: TRGJ1/TRGJ2; v_gene: TRGV5; CDR3aa: CATWDRPAYYKKLF; CDR3nt: TGTGCCACCTGGGACAGGCCGGCTTATTATAAGAAACTCTTT
abundance: few; j_gene: TRGJ1/TRGJ2; v_gene: TRGV4; CDR3aa: CATWDADYYKKLF; CDR3nt: TGTGCCACCTGGGATGCAGATTATTATAAGAAACTCTTT
abundance: few; j_gene: TRGJ1/TRGJ2; v_gene: TRGV3; CDR3aa: CATWDRPQKYKKLF; CDR3nt: TGTGCCACCTGGGACAGGCCCCAGAAATATAAGAAACTCTTT
abundance: -; j_gene: TRGJP1; v_gene: TRGV3; CDR3aa: CATWDRRRRRYTTGWFKIF; CDR3nt: TGTGCCACCTGGGACAGGCGGCGAAGGCGTTATACCACTGGTTGGTTCAAGATATTT
abundance: few; j_gene: TRGJ1/TRGJ2; v_gene: TRGV5; CDR3aa: CATWDRHQDYKKLF; CDR3nt: TGTGCCACCTGGGACAGGCATCAGGATTATAAGAAACTCTTT
abundance: -; j_gene: TRGJ1/TRGJ2; v_gene: TRGV8; CDR3aa: CATWDVPPYYKKLF; CDR3nt: TGTGCCACCTGGGACGTCCCCCCTTATTATAAGAAACTCTTT
abundance: -; j_gene: TRGJ1/TRGJ2; v_gene: TRGV8; CDR3aa: CATWECYYKKLF; CDR3nt: TGTGCCACCTGGGAATGTTATTATAAGAAACTCTTT
abundance: -; j_gene: TRGJ1/TRGJ2; v_gene: TRGV3; CDR3aa: CATWDRRPFYYKKLF; CDR3nt: TGTGCCACCTGGGACAGGCGGCCCTTTTATTATAAGAAACTCTTT
abundance: few; j_gene: TRGJ1/TRGJ2; v_gene: TRGV8; CDR3aa: CATWDTPYYKKLF; CDR3nt: TGTGCCACCTGGGATACTCCTTATTATAAGAAACTCTTT
abundance: few; j_gene: TRGJ1/TRGJ2; v_gene: TRGV4; CDR3aa: CATWEIKKLF; CDR3nt: TGTGCCACCTGGGAAATTAAGAAACTCTTT
abundance: few; j_gene: TRGJ1/TRGJ2; v_gene: TRGV9; CDR3aa: CALWESILSQKLF; CDR3nt: TGTGCCTTGTGGGAGTCCATTCTCAGTCAGAAACTCTTT
abundance: -; j_gene: TRGJP2; v_gene: TRGV5; CDR3aa: CATWDIRSDWIKTF; CDR3nt: TGTGCCACCTGGGACATACGAAGTGATTGGATCAAGACGTTT
abundance: -; j_gene: TRGJ1/TRGJ2; v_gene: TRGV9; CDR3aa: CALWASPLFYKKLF; CDR3nt: TGCGCCTTGTGGGCCTCGCCTCTCTTTTATAAGAAACTCTTT